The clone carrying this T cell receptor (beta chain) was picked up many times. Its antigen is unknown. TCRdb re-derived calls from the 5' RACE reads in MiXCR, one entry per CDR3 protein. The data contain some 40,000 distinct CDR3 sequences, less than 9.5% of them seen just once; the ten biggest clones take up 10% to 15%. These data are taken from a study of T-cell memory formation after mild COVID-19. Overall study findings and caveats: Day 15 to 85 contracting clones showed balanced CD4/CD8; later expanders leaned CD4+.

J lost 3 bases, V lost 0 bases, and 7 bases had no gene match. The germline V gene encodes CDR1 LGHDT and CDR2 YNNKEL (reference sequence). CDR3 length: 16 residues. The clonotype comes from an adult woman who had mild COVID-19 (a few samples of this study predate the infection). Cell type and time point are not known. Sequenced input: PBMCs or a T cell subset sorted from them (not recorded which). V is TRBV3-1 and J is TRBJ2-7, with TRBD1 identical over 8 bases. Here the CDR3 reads CASSQESRTGHYEQYF. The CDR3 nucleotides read TGTGCCAGCAGCCAAGAGTCTCGGACAGGGCACTACGAGCAGTACTTC.